These T cell receptor beta chains were read from a single sample in a study of blood T cell repertoires in COVID-19. TCRdb keeps only in-frame clones here, not all; method: immunoSEQ multiplex PCR. The profile covers 84,000 or so clones, with about 85% appearing a single time and 10% to 15% taken by the ten largest. Sequenced material: peripheral blood. All receptors come from a woman between 65 and 79 years old with active or convalescent COVID-19. The CDR3 runs from the conserved cysteine through the conserved F or W. The order of the fields is V gene, clone size, CDR3 protein. A clone size is listed for some rows: how often the clone was seen (once, few, many), or a class if it is expanded.

TRBV3-1/TRBV3-2 - CASSHLAGGQNIQYF
TRBV19 - CASSIQAGPGNEQFF
TRBV3-1/TRBV3-2 - CASSQEGGREQYF
TRBV2 few CASRPRDFYYEQYF
TRBV6-2/TRBV6-3 - CASSHQLAGGPREQYF
TRBV28 - CASSRGGQAYGYTF
TRBV5-1 - CASSKDRSWENTEAFF
TRBV7-2 - CASSLGQGGTDTQYF
TRBV5-1 - CASRSSTGEAAEAFF
TRBV5-1 - CASSPPLGGLETQYF
TRBV24-1 - CATSDRDSQPQHF
TRBV25-1 - CASSAAGGISEAFF
TRBV6-5 - CASSKRGNTEAFF
TRBV6-5 - CASDLGTGGREQYF
TRBV5-6 - CASSFLRVEQFF
TRBV5-1 - CASSAGPEGYNEQFF
TRBV5-5 few CASSLEGQGGGYTF
TRBV10-3 - CATAKEGNSPLHF
TRBV11-2 few CASSSRGAKSPLHF
TRBV28 - CASSPRGGANTGELFF
TRBV6-6 - CASTPQKGHLEGYTF
TRBV19 - CASSTGSGANVLTF
TRBV20-1 - CSARTGDGYTF
TRBV5-1 - CASSLDWVRGNSPLHF
TRBV20-1 few CSAFSDTEAFF
TRBV29-1 - CSVERDGEKLFF
TRBV6-2/TRBV6-3 - CASSPPGGSGGDTQYF
TRBV19 - CASRGLGGYTF
TRBV5-1 - CASSLARGAETQYF
TRBV6-1 - CASSEARGGRTVNF
TRBV19 - CASSAALGAGGPNEQFF
TRBV5-1 - CASSSGVGETQYF
TRBV2 - CASSASTGARTDTQYF
TRBV4-2 - CASSQVGQKYGYTF
TRBV4-3 - CASSQRGSHNEQFF
TRBV5-4 - CASRFRGLVNTEAFF
TRBV12-3/TRBV12-4 - CASRLDQGDTQYF
TRBV5-1 - CASSLVPGQGGEAFF
TRBV28 - CASSFQGANGYTF
TRBV6-6 - CASSYKQGNNQPQHF
TRBV5-5 - CASSFAGAGNTIYF
TRBV24-1 - CATSDFGQKAFF
TRBV19 - CASSIGRQGQPQHF
TRBV5-1 once CASSPLTSDITDTQYF